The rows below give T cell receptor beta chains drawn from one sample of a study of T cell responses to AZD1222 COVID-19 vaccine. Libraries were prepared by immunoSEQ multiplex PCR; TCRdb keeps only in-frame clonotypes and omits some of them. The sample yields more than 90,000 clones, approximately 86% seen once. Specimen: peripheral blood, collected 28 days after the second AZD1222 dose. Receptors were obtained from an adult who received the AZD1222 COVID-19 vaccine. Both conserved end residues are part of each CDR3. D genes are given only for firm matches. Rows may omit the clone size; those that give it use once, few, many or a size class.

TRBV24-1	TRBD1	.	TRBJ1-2	TGTGCCACCAGTGCCCGGACAGGACTCCTCTATGGCTACACCTTC	CATSARTGLLYGYTF
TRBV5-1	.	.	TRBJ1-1	TGCGCCAGCAGCTTCGTTCACAGTAACACTGAAGCTTTCTTT	CASSFVHSNTEAFF
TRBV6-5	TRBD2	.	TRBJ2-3	TGTGCCAGCAGTTCCCGACTAGCGGGATCGTCAGATACGCAGTATTTT	CASSSRLAGSSDTQYF
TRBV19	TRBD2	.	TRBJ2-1	TGTGCCAGTAGTATGGCCTCCGGGACTAGCGGGAGAAACAATGAGCAGTTCTTC	CASSMASGTSGRNNEQFF
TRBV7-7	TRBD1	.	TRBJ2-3	TGTGCCAGCAGCCCTACCGGGACAGGGGGACGAGGAACGCAGTATTTT	CASSPTGTGGRGTQYF
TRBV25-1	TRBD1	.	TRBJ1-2	TGTGCCAGCAGTGAATCCCAGGGGGGCTATGGCTACACCTTC	CASSESQGGYGYTF
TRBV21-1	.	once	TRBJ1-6	TGTGCCATCCCAGACCGACTTTATAATTCACCCCTCCACTTT	CAIPDRLYNSPLHF
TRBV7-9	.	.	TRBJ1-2	TGTGCCAGCAGCTTATCCGGGGGGAACTATGGCTACACCTTC	CASSLSGGNYGYTF
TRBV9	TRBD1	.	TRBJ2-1	TGTGCCAGCAGCACAGACAGGGCCAATGAGCAGTTCTTC	CASSTDRANEQFF
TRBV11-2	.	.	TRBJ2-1	TGTGCCAGCAGCCCAGGGACGTGGGGCGATGAGCAGTTCTTC	CASSPGTWGDEQFF
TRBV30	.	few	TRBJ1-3	TGTGCCTGGAGTGTACCAAGGGTTGGAAACACCATATATTTT	CAWSVPRVGNTIYF
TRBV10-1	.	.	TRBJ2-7	TGCGCCAGCAGTGAGACGGACATCCTGGAGCAGTACTTC	CASSETDILEQYF
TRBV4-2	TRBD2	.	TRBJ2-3	TGTGCCAGCAGCCGGGAGGGGTTAGGCACAGATACGCAGTATTTT	CASSREGLGTDTQYF
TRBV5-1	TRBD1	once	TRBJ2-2	TGCGCCAGCAGCTCGGGGCTTACCAATCCTCCGGGACAGGGTATGACCGGGGAGCTGTTTTTT	CASSSGLTNPPGQGMTGELFF
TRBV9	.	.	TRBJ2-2	TGTGCCAGCAGCCCCCAGTTCCGGACGTTGAACACCGGGGAGCTGTTTTTT	CASSPQFRTLNTGELFF
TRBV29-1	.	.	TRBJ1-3	TGCAGCGTTGTACGCGGGGGAAACACCATATATTTT	CSVVRGGNTIYF
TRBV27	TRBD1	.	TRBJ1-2	TGTGCCAGCAGTCCCAGAGGGGGCAGGGTAGTTTCCTATGGCTACACCTTC	CASSPRGGRVVSYGYTF
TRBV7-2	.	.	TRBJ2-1	TGTGCCAGCAGCAGGGACTTGGGTGAGCAGTTCTTC	CASSRDLGEQFF
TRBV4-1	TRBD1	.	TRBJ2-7	TGCGCCAGCAGCCGCCCCGGACAGGGCTACTACGAGCAGTACTTC	CASSRPGQGYYEQYF
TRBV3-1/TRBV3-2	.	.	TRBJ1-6	TGTGCCACAGCATGGGGGTCTCACTCCTATAATTCACCCCTCCACTTT	CATAWGSHSYNSPLHF
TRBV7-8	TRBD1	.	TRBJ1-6	TGTGCCAGCAGCCTAAACAGGGGGCGGGTTTCACCCCTCCACTTT	CASSLNRGRVSPLHF
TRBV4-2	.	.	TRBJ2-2	TGTGCCAGCAGCCCCAATTTGGACGGGGAGCTGTTTTTT	CASSPNLDGELFF
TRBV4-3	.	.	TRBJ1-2	TGCGCCAGCAGCCAAGGCACCTCTAACTATGGCTACACCTTC	CASSQGTSNYGYTF
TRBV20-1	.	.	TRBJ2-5	TGCAGTGCTAGTGGCGGCCAAGAGACCCAGTACTTC	CSASGGQETQYF